This TCR beta chain comes out of a study of CD8+CD57+ T cells in acquired aplastic anemia. Study overall: Each DNA sample taken from sorted CD4+ and CD8+ cells came to around 2.9 ug on average. General study findings and limits: No significant patient-versus-control difference appeared in CD8+ Simpson's diversity. Comparison of patients with controls identified 25 to 30 shared CD8+ CDR3 sequences.

Genomic DNA served as template for TCR beta VDJ and CDR3 profiling. TCRdb re-called the reads through MiXCR, storing one row per CDR3 protein. The sample has just over 40,000 distinct CDR3 sequences; over 55% are singletons. There are 13 residues in the CDR3. Germline CDR1 ENHRY, CDR2 SYGVKD. V lost 0 bases, J lost 3 bases, and 5 bases lay in between. Patients selected for sequencing had displayed CD8+CD57+ cell expansion by flow cytometry. This clonotype was observed a handful of times. What it binds is not known. Sequenced: sorted CD4+, CD8+, or CD8+CD57+ T cells (not recorded which) from PBMCs. The sequence derives from a human donor with aplastic anemia. The V and J genes are TRBV10-3 and TRBJ2-5; D is tentatively TRBD1 or TRBD2 (5 bases each). The CDR3 sequence is CAISESGEETQYF. The CDR3 DNA reads as TGTGCCATCAGTGAGTCGGGGGAAGAGACCCAGTACTTC.